The 24 T cell receptor beta chains given below trace back to one sample, sequenced in a study of shared clonotypes between healthy human individuals. Data came from immunoSEQ multiplex PCR; TCRdb stores just in-frame clones and leaves some out. This table holds 500,000 to 650,000 clones, around 78% found once. Sample: PBMCs. These receptors originate from a woman aged 40 to 50 in good health. Some clones in this sample may be carry-over from other donors' samples.

This clone was picked up a small number of times. The chain is built from TRBV6-6 and TRBJ1-1; D is uncertain. Deletions cut 7 bases from V and 11 bases from J, with 17 bases between. The CDR3 consists of 12 residues. Looked up from germline, CDR1 is MNHNY and CDR2 is SVGAGI (reference sequence). CDR3 loop: CASNLSGARAFF. In DNA, the CDR3 is TGTGCCAGCAATTTGTCGGGCGCGAGGGCTTTCTTT.

This chain joins TRBV4-1 and TRBJ2-7; 7 nucleotides agree with TRBD2. The CDR3 extends over 15 amino acids. Germline lookup yields CDR1 MGHRA and CDR2 YSYEKL. J lost 5 bases, V lost 0 bases, and 7 bases had no gene match. CDR3 in DNA: TGCGCCAGCAGCCAAGAGGTGGGAGGGCCCCACGAGCAGTACTTC. Its translation is CASSQEVGGPHEQYF.

This clone was observed at least ten times. This sequence joins TRBV18 and TRBJ1-2; D possibly corresponds to TRBD1 (5 bases). Trimming pared 6 bases from V and 6 bases from J, leaving 17 bases between. This CDR3 has 14 amino acids. Germline V CDR1 and CDR2: KGHSH, LQKENI. The CDR3 region has the DNA TGTGCCAGCTCCCTGAGCAGGGCAGAGGATGGCTACACCTTC. Encoded protein: CASSLSRAEDGYTF.

This clone has ten or more counts. This sequence joins TRBV4-2 and TRBJ1-5; no firm D call. The CDR3 runs to 15 residues. From germline, CDR1 is LGHNA and CDR2 YNFKEQ. The V end lost 0 bases, the J end lost 4 bases, and 10 bases lay between the germline ends. The CDR3 sequence is CASSQDGVQNQPQHF. The CDR3 DNA reads as TGTGCCAGCAGCCAAGATGGGGTCCAAAATCAGCCCCAGCATTTT.

The rearrangement links TRBV9 to TRBJ2-1; the D gene is possibly TRBD1 (6 bases). Trimming pared 0 bases from V and 3 bases from J, leaving 16 bases between. The CDR3 spans 17 residues. Germline CDR1 reads SGDLS; CDR2 reads YYNGEE. The CDR3 region is CASSVGQGSTIYNEQFF. CDR3 coding DNA: TGTGCCAGCAGCGTAGGGCAGGGGAGCACTATCTACAATGAGCAGTTCTTC.

The rearrangement uses TRBV7-9 and TRBJ2-5; 10 bases are shared with TRBD2. With the DNA end fitting TRBJ2-7 better, the J assignment may be wrong. The germline CDR1 and CDR2 sequences are SEHNR and FQNEAQ (reference sequence). The CDR3 extends over 15 amino acids. In DNA, the CDR3 is TGTGCCAGCAGCTCTTCTGGACTAGCGGCCTACGAGCAGTACTTC. As protein: CASSSSGLAAYEQYF.

The rearrangement uses TRBV28 and TRBJ2-7; no clear D gene. CDR1 is MDHEN, CDR2 SYDVKM, per germline. This CDR3 is built from 14 residues. V gave up 4 bases and J gave up 4 bases, with 14 bases separating them. The CDR3 coding sequence is TGTGCCAGCAGTTGGATAACCGGGCAATACGAGCAGTACTTC. The encoded protein is CASSWITGQYEQYF. Full variable domain (missing parts from reference TRBV28 and TRBJ2-7): DVKVTQSSRYLVKRTGEKVFLECVQDMDHENMFWYRQDPGLGLRLIYFSYDVKMKEKGDIPEGYSVSREKKERFSLILESASTNQTSMYLCASSWITGQYEQYFGPGTRLTVT.

This chain joins TRBV6-6 and TRBJ1-2; no reliable D call. Trimming took 5 bases from V and 4 from J, leaving 5 bases between them. The V gene's germline CDR1 is MNHNY and CDR2 SVGAGI (reference sequence). The CDR3 is 11 residues long. The CDR3 region is CASSPTYGYTF. CDR3 DNA sequence: TGTGCCAGCAGTCCGACCTATGGCTACACCTTC.

The chain combines TRBV18 with TRBJ1-5; D is undetermined. Trimming removed 3 bases at V and 7 bases at J, with 13 bases between. Germline V gene data show CDR1 as KGHSH and CDR2 as LQKENI. The CDR3 totals 14 residues. Here the CDR3 reads CASSPWVVGQPQHF. In DNA form, the CDR3 reads TGTGCCAGCTCACCCTGGGTTGTAGGACAGCCCCAGCATTTT.

The chain combines TRBV6-1 with TRBJ2-7; D gene uncertain. The CDR3 extends over 13 amino acids. Trimming cost V 4 bases and J 7 bases, with 14 bases left between them. Germline V gene sequence: CDR1 MNHNS, CDR2 SASEGT. CDR3 bases: TGTGCCAGCAGTGTTGAGCAGTCGGGTGAGCAGTACTTC. It specifies CASSVEQSGEQYF.

This clone has only a few counts. V gene TRBV5-1 combines with J gene TRBJ2-3, with 8 nucleotides matching TRBD1. This CDR3 is built from 16 residues. V dropped 7 bases and J dropped 2; count of bases not matched to a gene: 12. Germline lookup yields CDR1 SGHRS and CDR2 YFSETQ. The CDR3 DNA is TGCGCCAGCTCCCGGGGGCAGGGGGCTAACACAGATACGCAGTATTTT. This sequence encodes CASSRGQGANTDTQYF.

The chain couples TRBV5-1 to TRBJ1-1; the D is unclear. CDR3 size: 14 residues. V shed 2 bases and J shed 1 base, with 9 bases lying between them. The germline gives CDR1 SGHRS, CDR2 YFSETQ. The CDR3 nucleotides read TGCGCCAGCAGCTTTCCAAATACGAACACTGAAGCTTTCTTT. Protein: CASSFPNTNTEAFF.

This clone was recorded once. V and J are TRBV27 and TRBJ2-7; 7 nucleotides align to TRBD1. The J segment lost 0 bases and the V segment lost 5 bases, leaving 10 bases of the junction unmatched. Germline V gene data show CDR1 as MNHEY and CDR2 as SMNVEV (reference sequence). The CDR3 is 16 amino acids. The CDR3 spells CASSPHRGRSSYEQYF. For the CDR3, the DNA is TGTGCCAGCAGTCCTCACAGGGGTCGAAGCTCCTACGAGCAGTACTTC.

This chain links TRBV28 with TRBJ1-2; tentatively, D is TRBD1 (6 bases). The CDR3 length is 14 residues. Trimming took off 8 bases at V and 4 bases at J, with 17 bases between the two ends. Germline V gene data show CDR1 as MDHEN and CDR2 as SYDVKM. CDR3 DNA: TGTGCCAGCGGGGGGCTAAGGGACGGCTATGGCTACACCTTC. Protein sequence: CASGGLRDGYGYTF.

This rearrangement joins TRBV18 to TRBJ2-7; D ambiguous. The V gene's germline CDR1 is KGHSH and CDR2 LQKENI. Trimming left V 6 bases short and J 3 bases short, with 9 bases between. There are 12 residues in the CDR3. The CDR3 sequence is CASSDGVYEQYF. The DNA of the CDR3 is TGTGCCAGCTCTGACGGAGTCTACGAGCAGTACTTC.

For this clone: The identical CDR3 is also encoded by other nucleotide sequences in the sample. The chain employs TRBV20-1 and TRBJ2-1; D is undetermined. The CDR3 covers 11 residues. Trimming cost V 2 bases and J 5 bases, with 4 bases left between them. Germline V gene data show CDR1 as DFQATT and CDR2 as SNEGSKA (reference sequence). The CDR3: CSARLDNEQFF. In nucleotides, the CDR3 is TGCAGTGCTAGACTCGACAATGAGCAGTTCTTC.

The chain carries TRBV7-8 and TRBJ2-5; D not resolved. The germline V gene has CDR1 SGHVS and CDR2 FQNEAQ. This CDR3 region has 15 residues. The V end was cut by 5 bases, the J end by 1 base, with 14 bases between. CDR3 nucleotides: TGTGCCAGCAGCCTTCGGGCGGCTCCCCAAGAGACCCAGTACTTC. Its protein is CASSLRAAPQETQYF.

This clone came up a few times. The gene calls are TRBV29-1 and TRBJ1-1; D is unclear. Deletions cut 8 bases from V and 1 base from J, with 14 bases between. There are 13 residues in the CDR3. From germline, CDR1 is SQVTM and CDR2 ANQGSEA. CDR3 DNA: TGCAGCCTAACGGCGGGAGGGAACACTGAAGCTTTCTTT. This sequence encodes CSLTAGGNTEAFF.

The rearrangement uses TRBV28 and TRBJ1-5; no clear D. Trimming pared 2 bases from V and 1 base from J, leaving 12 bases between. The CDR3 contains 16 residues. Germline-derived CDR1 and CDR2 are MDHEN and SYDVKM. The CDR3 nucleotides are TGTGCCAGCAGTTTAGAAGCGGGTTGGAGCAATCAGCCCCAGCATTTT. Amino acid sequence: CASSLEAGWSNQPQHF.

This clone was observed a handful of times. Other DNA sequences within the sample encode an identical CDR3. The chain links TRBV7-9 to TRBJ2-1, with TRBD1 matching over 7 bases. The germline gives CDR1 SEHNR, CDR2 FQNEAQ (reference sequence). J gave up 6 bases and V 1 base, and 6 bases lay outside the gene matches. This CDR3 is built from 15 residues. CDR3 sequence (DNA): TGTGCCAGCAGCTTAGTGACAGGGAATCGCAATGAGCAGTTCTTC. Amino acids: CASSLVTGNRNEQFF. Looking up the rest from reference TRBV7-9 and TRBJ2-1 gives the full variable domain: DTGVSQNPRHKITKRGQNVTFRCDPISEHNRLYWYRQTLGQGPEFLTYFQNEAQLEKSRLLSDRFSAERPKGSFSTLEIQRTEQGDSAMYLCASSLVTGNRNEQFFGPGTRLTVL.

The chain carries TRBV2 and TRBJ1-2, with 9 positions matching TRBD1. Trimming removed 6 bases from V and 7 bases from J; junction bases left unmatched: 12. From germline, CDR1 is SNHLY and CDR2 FYNNEI. This CDR3 contains 15 residues. The CDR3 DNA follows: TGTGCCAGCAGGAAGAGGACAGGGGCGGCTGGTGGCTACACCTTC. This sequence encodes CASRKRTGAAGGYTF.

This chain connects TRBV6-6 to TRBJ2-3; TRBD2 matches at 13 bases. Trimming at V came to 6 bases and at J to 4 bases, leaving 4 bases not matched to a gene. Germline V gene sequence: CDR1 MNHNY, CDR2 SVGAGI (reference sequence). The CDR3 is 15 residues long. This CDR3 is CASRKLAGGPDTQYF. CDR3 nucleotides: TGTGCCAGCAGAAAACTAGCGGGAGGGCCAGATACGCAGTATTTT.

The V and J genes are TRBV28 and TRBJ2-7; 13 bases fit TRBD2. CDR3 size: 14 residues. The J segment lost 4 bases and the V segment lost 8 bases, leaving 5 bases of the junction unmatched. Germline V gene sequence: CDR1 MDHEN, CDR2 SYDVKM. The CDR3 DNA follows: TGTGCCAGCCAGAGGACTAGCGGGAGTTACGAGCAGTACTTC. Residues: CASQRTSGSYEQYF.

V and J are TRBV9 and TRBJ2-7, with 8 bases fitting TRBD2. J lost 7 bases, V lost 6 bases, and 18 bases had no gene match. The CDR3 is 16 residues long. CDR1 is SGDLS and CDR2 is YYNGEE in the germline V gene. The CDR3 DNA is TGTGCCAGCATCCACCCACCCCCAGCGGGAGTAGTGGAGCAGTACTTC. Protein: CASIHPPPAGVVEQYF. The full variable domain, rest sourced from reference TRBV9 and TRBJ2-7, is DSGVTQTPKHLITATGQRVTLRCSPRSGDLSVYWYQQSLDQGLQFLIQYYNGEERAKGNILERFSAQQFPDLHSELNLSSLELGDSALYFCASIHPPPAGVVEQYFGPGTRLTVT.